This T cell receptor (beta chain) was sequenced during a study of glioma-infiltrating T cells after dendritic cell vaccination. Study-level background: Dendritic cell vaccine was injected intradermally three times, biweekly.

The time point: after dendritic cell vaccination, including at tumor progression/relapse. Fresh-frozen tumor tissue and more than two years of survival data were available for all. The primer mix had 60 V beta and 13 J beta primers. The table came from immunoSEQ multiplex PCR; TCRdb's copy has only in-frame clones and leaves some out. This table has over 65,000 clones, about 85% appearing once. CDR1 SGHTA and CDR2 FQGTGA come from the germline V gene. The junction had 6 bases not matched to a gene; V was cut back by 5 bases and J by 1 base. This CDR3 is built from 15 residues. Sequenced material: blood, taken after dendritic cell vaccination. The gene calls are TRBV7-3 and TRBJ1-2, with TRBD1 matching 8 bases. The TCR comes from a human donor with glioblastoma. The CDR3 sequence: CASSPGTGNNYGYTF. CDR3 bases: TGTGCCAGCAGCCCAGGGACAGGAAATAACTATGGCTACACCTTC.